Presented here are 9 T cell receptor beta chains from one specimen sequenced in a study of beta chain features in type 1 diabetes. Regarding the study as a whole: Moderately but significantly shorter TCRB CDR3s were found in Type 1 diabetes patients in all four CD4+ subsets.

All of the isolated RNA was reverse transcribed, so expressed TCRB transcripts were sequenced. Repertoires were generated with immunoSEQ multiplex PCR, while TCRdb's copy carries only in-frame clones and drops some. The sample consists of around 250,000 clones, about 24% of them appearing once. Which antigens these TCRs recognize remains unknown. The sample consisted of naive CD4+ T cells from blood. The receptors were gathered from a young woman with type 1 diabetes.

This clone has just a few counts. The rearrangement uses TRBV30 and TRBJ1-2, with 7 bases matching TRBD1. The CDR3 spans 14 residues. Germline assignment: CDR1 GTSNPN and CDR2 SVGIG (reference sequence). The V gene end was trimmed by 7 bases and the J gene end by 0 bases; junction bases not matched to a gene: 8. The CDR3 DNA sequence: TGTGCCTCAAATAACAGGGGAGCTAACTATGGCTACACCTTC. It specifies CASNNRGANYGYTF. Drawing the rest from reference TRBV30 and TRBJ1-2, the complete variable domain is SQTIHQWPATLVQPVGSPLSLECTVEGTSNPNLYWYRQAAGRGLQLLFYSVGIGQISSEVPQNLSASRPQDRQFILSSKKLLLSDSGFYLCASNNRGANYGYTFGSGTRLTVV.

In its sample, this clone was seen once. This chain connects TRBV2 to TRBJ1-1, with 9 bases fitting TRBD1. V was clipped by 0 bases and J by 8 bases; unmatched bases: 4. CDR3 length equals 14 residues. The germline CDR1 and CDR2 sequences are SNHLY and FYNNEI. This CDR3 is CASSEALGTGEAFF. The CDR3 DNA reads TGTGCCAGCAGTGAAGCGCTCGGGACAGGGGAAGCTTTCTTT.

CDR3 loop: CAWSGEAQGAAEAFF. The DNA for the CDR3 is TGTGCCTGGAGCGGAGAGGCACAGGGGGCCGCTGAAGCTTTCTTT. This rearrangement joins TRBV30 to TRBJ1-1, with 9 bases aligning to TRBD1. This CDR3 has 15 amino acids. CDR1 is GTSNPN, CDR2 SVGIG, per germline (reference sequence). After removal of 3 bases from V and 6 bases from J, the junction contained 11 bases not matched to a gene.

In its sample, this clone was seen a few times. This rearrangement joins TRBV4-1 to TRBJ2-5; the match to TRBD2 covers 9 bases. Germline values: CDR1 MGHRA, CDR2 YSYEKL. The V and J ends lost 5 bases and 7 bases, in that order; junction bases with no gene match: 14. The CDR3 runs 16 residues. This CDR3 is CASSSDAGLAGRTQYF. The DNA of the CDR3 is TGCGCCAGCAGCTCGGACGCAGGTCTAGCGGGAAGGACCCAGTACTTC.

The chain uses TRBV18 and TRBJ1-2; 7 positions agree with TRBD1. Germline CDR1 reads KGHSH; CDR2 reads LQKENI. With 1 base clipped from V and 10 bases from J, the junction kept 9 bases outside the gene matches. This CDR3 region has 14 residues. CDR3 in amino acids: CASSPRTGEDVYTF. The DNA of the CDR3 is TGTGCCAGCTCACCACGGACAGGAGAGGATGTCTACACCTTC.

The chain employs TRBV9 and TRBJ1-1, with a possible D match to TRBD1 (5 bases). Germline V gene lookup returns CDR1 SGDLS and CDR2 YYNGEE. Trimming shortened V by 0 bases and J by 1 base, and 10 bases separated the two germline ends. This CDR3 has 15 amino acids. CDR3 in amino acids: CASSVDPGKNTEAFF. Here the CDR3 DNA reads TGTGCCAGCAGCGTAGATCCAGGGAAGAACACTGAAGCTTTCTTT.

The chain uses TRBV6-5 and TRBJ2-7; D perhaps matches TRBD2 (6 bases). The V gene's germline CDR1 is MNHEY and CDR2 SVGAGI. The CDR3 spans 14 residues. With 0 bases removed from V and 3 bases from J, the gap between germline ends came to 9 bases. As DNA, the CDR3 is TGTGCCAGCAGTTACTCGGGGACTTTCTACGAGCAGTACTTC. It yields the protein CASSYSGTFYEQYF.

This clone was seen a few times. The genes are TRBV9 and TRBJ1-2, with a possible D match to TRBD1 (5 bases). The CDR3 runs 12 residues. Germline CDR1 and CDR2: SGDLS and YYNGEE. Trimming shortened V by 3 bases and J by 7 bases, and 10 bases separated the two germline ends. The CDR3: CASSAHGGGYTF. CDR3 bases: TGTGCCAGCAGCGCCCACGGGGGTGGCTACACCTTC.

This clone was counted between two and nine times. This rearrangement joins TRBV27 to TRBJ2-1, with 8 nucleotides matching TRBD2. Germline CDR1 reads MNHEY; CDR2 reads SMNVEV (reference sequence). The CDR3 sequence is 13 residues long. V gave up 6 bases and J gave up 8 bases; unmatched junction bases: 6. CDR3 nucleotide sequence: TGTGCCAGCAGCCGGGAGGGCCTCTATGAGCAGTTCTTC. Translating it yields CASSREGLYEQFF.